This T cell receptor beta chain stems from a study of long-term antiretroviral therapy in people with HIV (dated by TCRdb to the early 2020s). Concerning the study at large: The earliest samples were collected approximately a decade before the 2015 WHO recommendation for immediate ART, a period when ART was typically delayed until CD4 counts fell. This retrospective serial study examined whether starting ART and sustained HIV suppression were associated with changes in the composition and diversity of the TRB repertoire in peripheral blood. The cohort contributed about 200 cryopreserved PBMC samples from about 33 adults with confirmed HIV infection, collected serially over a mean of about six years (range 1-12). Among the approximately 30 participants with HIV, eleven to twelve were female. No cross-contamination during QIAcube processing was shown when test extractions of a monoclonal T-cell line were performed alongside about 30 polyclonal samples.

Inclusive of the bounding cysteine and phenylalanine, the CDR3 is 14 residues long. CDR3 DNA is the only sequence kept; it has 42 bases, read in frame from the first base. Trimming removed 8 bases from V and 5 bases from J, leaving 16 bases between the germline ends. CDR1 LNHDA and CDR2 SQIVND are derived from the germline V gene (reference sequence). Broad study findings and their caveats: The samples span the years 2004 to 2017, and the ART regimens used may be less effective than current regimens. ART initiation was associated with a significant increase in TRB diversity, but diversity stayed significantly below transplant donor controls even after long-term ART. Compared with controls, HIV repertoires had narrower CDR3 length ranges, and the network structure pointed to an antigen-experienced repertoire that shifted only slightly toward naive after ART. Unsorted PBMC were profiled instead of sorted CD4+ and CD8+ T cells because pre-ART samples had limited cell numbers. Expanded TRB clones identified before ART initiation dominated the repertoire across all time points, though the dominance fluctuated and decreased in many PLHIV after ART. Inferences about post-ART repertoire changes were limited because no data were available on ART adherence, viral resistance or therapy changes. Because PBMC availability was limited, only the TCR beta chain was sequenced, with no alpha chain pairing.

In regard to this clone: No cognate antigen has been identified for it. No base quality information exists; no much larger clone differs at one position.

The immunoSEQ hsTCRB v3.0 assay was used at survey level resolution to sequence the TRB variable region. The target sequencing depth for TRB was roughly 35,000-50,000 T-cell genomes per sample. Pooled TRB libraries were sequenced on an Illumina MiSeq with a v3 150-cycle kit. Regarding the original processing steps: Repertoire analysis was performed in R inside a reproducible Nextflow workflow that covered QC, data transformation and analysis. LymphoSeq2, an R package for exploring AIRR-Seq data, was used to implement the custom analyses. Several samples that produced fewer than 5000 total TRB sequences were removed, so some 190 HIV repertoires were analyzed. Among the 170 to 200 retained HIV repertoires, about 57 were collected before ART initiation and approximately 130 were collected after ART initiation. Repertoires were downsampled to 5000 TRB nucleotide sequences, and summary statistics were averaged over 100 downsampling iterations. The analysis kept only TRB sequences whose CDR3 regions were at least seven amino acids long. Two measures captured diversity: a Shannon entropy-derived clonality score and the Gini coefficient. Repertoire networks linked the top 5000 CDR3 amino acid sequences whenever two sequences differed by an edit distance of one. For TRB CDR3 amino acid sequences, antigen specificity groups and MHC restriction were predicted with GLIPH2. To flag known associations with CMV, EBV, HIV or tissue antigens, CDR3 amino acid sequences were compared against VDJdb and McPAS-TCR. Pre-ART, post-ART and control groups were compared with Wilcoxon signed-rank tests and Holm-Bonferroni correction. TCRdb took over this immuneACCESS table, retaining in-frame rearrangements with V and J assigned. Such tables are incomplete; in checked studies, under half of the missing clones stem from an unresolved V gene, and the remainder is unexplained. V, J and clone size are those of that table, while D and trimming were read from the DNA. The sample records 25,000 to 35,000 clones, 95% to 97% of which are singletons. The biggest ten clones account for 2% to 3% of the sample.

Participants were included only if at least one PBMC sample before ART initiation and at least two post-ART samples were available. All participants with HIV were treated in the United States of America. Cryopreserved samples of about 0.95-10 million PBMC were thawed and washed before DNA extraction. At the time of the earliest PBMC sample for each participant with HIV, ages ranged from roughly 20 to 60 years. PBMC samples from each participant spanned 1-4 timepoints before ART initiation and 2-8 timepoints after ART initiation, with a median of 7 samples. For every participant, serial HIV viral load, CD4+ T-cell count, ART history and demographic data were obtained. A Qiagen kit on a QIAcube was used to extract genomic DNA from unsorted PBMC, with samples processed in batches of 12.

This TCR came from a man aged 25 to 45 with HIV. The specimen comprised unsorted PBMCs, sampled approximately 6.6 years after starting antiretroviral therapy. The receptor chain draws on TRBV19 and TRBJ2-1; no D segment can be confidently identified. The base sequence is TGTGCCAGTGGCCGGAACGTGGGGAACAATGAGCAGTTCTTC. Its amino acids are CASGRNVGNNEQFF.